This entry lists 23 T cell receptor beta chains sequenced from one sample in a study of CD4 T cells in relation to SARS-CoV-2 and coronaviruses. The protocol was immunoSEQ multiplex PCR, while the TCRdb copy is restricted to in-frame clones and leaves out a portion. The sample has about 29,000 clones, 70% to 80% seen once; the top ten hold roughly 15%. The unexposed donors gave CD4+ T cells in about 2010-2019, prior to COVID-19. The cells were cultured for around ten days before CD4+ T cells were isolated. Their specific antigens are unknown. Sequenced input: CD4+ T cells from PBMCs, cultured in vitro. Receptor source: a human donor in good health.

V and J are TRBV4-1 and TRBJ2-2, with a possible D match to TRBD1 (5 bases). The CDR3 covers 15 residues. Germline V lookup: CDR1 MGHRA, CDR2 YSYEKL. V was cut by 4 bases and J by 0 bases, with 9 bases left in between. The CDR3 region has the DNA TGCGCCAGCAGCCCAGACAGCACGAACACCGGGGAGCTGTTTTTT. It translates to CASSPDSTNTGELFF.

V and J are TRBV18 and TRBJ1-2; perhaps TRBD1 as D (6 bases). Deletions cut 2 bases from V and 4 bases from J, with 14 bases between. CDR3 size: 15 residues. Looked up from germline, CDR1 is KGHSH and CDR2 is LQKENI. The CDR3 bases are TGTGCCAGCTCACCAATCCGGGACACTATCTATGGCTACACCTTC. It encodes CASSPIRDTIYGYTF.

V usage is TRBV6-2 or TRBV6-3 and J usage is TRBJ2-7; no reliable D call. Trimming left V 0 bases short and J 1 base short, with 10 bases between. This CDR3 is 15 amino acids long. Germline V gives CDR1 MNHEY, CDR2 SVGEGT. CDR3 sequence reads: CASSYSTPGSYEQYF. CDR3 coding DNA: TGTGCCAGCAGTTACTCGACCCCGGGTTCCTACGAGCAGTACTTC.

This chain uses TRBV6-2 or TRBV6-3 with TRBJ2-5, with TRBD2 matching 9 bases. V shed 5 bases and J 5 bases; nucleotides not matched to a gene: 9. Germline lookup yields CDR1 MNHEY and CDR2 SVGEGT. This CDR3 is built from 15 residues. CDR3 region: CASSRWLAGRETQYF. CDR3 sequence (DNA): TGTGCCAGCAGTCGATGGCTAGCGGGGCGGGAGACCCAGTACTTC.

This sequence joins TRBV6-6 and TRBJ2-7; 7 bases align to TRBD2. Germline-derived CDR1 and CDR2 are MNHNY and SVGAGI (reference sequence). The CDR3 is made up of 16 amino acids. Germline trimming cut 0 bases from V and 6 bases from J; bases unmatched to any gene: 11. The CDR3 DNA sequence: TGTGCCAGCAGTTACTCGAAAGGTGGGAGGGCCGGCGAGCAGTACTTC. Translation gives CASSYSKGGRAGEQYF.

This clone showed up just a few times. V usage is TRBV6-2 or TRBV6-3 and J usage is TRBJ2-2; TRBD2 matches 10 bases. CDR1 and CDR2 (germline): MNHEY, SVGEGT. This CDR3 spans 15 amino acids. The trim removed 4 bases at V and 7 bases at J, leaving 6 bases unmatched. CDR3: CASSSAGGLVGELFF. The CDR3 DNA sequence: TGTGCCAGCAGTTCAGCGGGGGGGCTTGTCGGGGAGCTGTTTTTT.

V and J are TRBV7-2 and TRBJ2-6, with TRBD2 as a possible D gene (5 bases). V lost 8 bases, J lost 4 bases, and 9 bases lay in between. The CDR3 has 13 amino acids. Germline V gene lookup returns CDR1 SGHTA and CDR2 FQGNSA. The CDR3 coding sequence is TGTGCCAGCCGACCTAGCGGGGCCAACGTCCTGACTTTC. Protein: CASRPSGANVLTF.

The rearrangement uses TRBV11-2 and TRBJ2-1; D is possibly TRBD1 or TRBD2 (5 bases each). The CDR3 contains 15 residues. Trimming left V 7 bases short and J 8 bases short, with 21 bases between. Germline CDR1 is SGHAT and CDR2 is FQNNGV. DNA for the CDR3: TGTGCCAGCACCCCTCGACCCTTGGTGGGACATGAGCAGTTCTTC. Amino acids: CASTPRPLVGHEQFF. Filled out from reference TRBV11-2 and TRBJ2-1, the complete variable domain reads EAGVAQSPRYKIIEKRQSVAFWCNPISGHATLYWYQQILGQGPKLLIQFQNNGVVDDSQLPKDRFSAERLKGVDSTLKIQPAKLEDSAVYLCASTPRPLVGHEQFFGPGTRLTVL.

The V call is TRBV6-5, the J call TRBJ2-5; D remains ambiguous. CDR3 length: 15 residues. The ends were cut back, 7 bases at V and 2 bases at J, with 17 bases in the middle. The germline V gene encodes CDR1 MNHEY and CDR2 SVGAGI. CDR3 residues: CASTPGPNFQETQYF. CDR3 DNA: TGTGCCAGCACCCCGGGTCCCAATTTTCAAGAGACCCAGTACTTC.

The chain recombines TRBV6-2 or TRBV6-3 with TRBJ2-7, with TRBD2 identical over 12 bases. The CDR3 consists of 16 residues. Germline V gene data show CDR1 as MNHEY and CDR2 as SVGEGT. The V gene end was trimmed by 6 bases and the J gene end by 4 bases; junction bases not matched to a gene: 10. The DNA of the CDR3 is TGTGCCAGCAGCCCCCCTATGACTAGCGGGGGTTACGAGCAGTACTTC. It translates to CASSPPMTSGGYEQYF.

This chain links TRBV6-5 with TRBJ1-6; D remains unclear. Trimming shortened V by 9 bases and J by 8 bases, and 11 bases separated the two germline ends. This CDR3 is 12 amino acids long. The germline gives CDR1 MNHEY, CDR2 SVGAGI. CDR3 bases: TGTGCCAGTGTCGAAGGTCATTCACCCCTCCACTTT. Translated, it gives CASVEGHSPLHF.

The V gene is TRBV19, the J gene TRBJ1-1; 8 bases fit TRBD1. The ends lost 6 bases at V and 4 bases at J; junction bases unmatched: 10. Germline CDR1 LNHDA, CDR2 SQIVND (reference sequence). The CDR3 totals 15 residues. CDR3 sequence: CASSHVRTGFTEAFF. CDR3 DNA: TGTGCCAGTAGCCACGTCCGGACAGGGTTCACTGAAGCTTTCTTT.

The chain employs TRBV15 and TRBJ2-2; D possibly corresponds to TRBD1 (6 bases). Germline V gives CDR1 LNHNV, CDR2 YYDKDF (reference sequence). The CDR3 has 14 amino acids. Trimming shortened V by 0 bases and J by 8 bases, and 10 bases separated the two germline ends. CDR3 in amino acids: CATSRDLGAGELFF. The CDR3, as DNA: TGTGCCACCAGCAGAGATCTGGGGGCGGGGGAGCTGTTTTTT.

The rearrangement joins TRBV3-1 (or the pseudogene TRBV3-2) to TRBJ2-6; TRBD1 agrees at 10 bases. Germline V lookup: CDR1 LGHDT, CDR2 YNNKEL (reference sequence). V dropped 4 bases and J dropped 0; count of bases not matched to a gene: 3. The CDR3 spans 17 residues. Here the CDR3 reads CASSPGQGDSGANVLTF. The CDR3, as DNA: TGTGCCAGCAGCCCTGGACAGGGGGACTCTGGGGCCAACGTCCTGACTTTC.

This clone was recorded a few times. CDR3 coding DNA: TGTGCCAGCAGTTACGGTGACAAATATGGCTACACCTTC. Translated, it gives CASSYGDKYGYTF. The chain joins TRBV6-5 to TRBJ1-2; D uncertain. This CDR3 region has 13 residues. Per germline, CDR1 MNHEY and CDR2 SVGAGI. The V end was cut by 2 bases, the J end by 5 bases, with 9 bases between.

The gene calls are TRBV6-2 or TRBV6-3 and TRBJ1-5; D is perhaps TRBD1 (6 bases). This CDR3 is built from 17 residues. The V end lost 0 bases, the J end lost 0 bases, and 12 bases lay between the germline ends. CDR1 is MNHEY, CDR2 SVGEGT, per germline. This CDR3 reads CASSYSSTGSSNQPQHF. CDR3 nucleotide sequence: TGTGCCAGCAGTTACTCGAGTACAGGGAGTAGCAATCAGCCCCAGCATTTT.

The rearrangement uses TRBV12-3 or TRBV12-4 and TRBJ2-7; D gene uncertain. The CDR3 sequence is 13 residues long. V lost 4 bases, J lost 7 bases, and 14 bases lay in between. This CDR3 is CASSSGWSIEQYF. The CDR3 bases are TGTGCCAGCAGTTCGGGCTGGTCTATAGAGCAGTACTTC.

This clone has more than one count but fewer than ten. This rearrangement joins TRBV10-3 to TRBJ2-2, with 8 bases identical to TRBD2. There are 13 residues in the CDR3. With V trimmed by 10 bases and J by 6 bases, 7 bases remained unmatched. The germline V gene encodes CDR1 ENHRY and CDR2 SYGVKD. CDR3 amino acids: CAKSGGNAGELFF. DNA of the CDR3: TGTGCCAAAAGCGGGGGCAATGCCGGGGAGCTGTTTTTT.

The chain joins TRBV2 to TRBJ1-6; D gene uncertain. Germline V gene sequence: CDR1 SNHLY, CDR2 FYNNEI. The CDR3 covers 11 residues. With 4 bases removed from V and 10 bases from J, the gap between germline ends came to 5 bases. The CDR3 DNA reads as TGTGCCAGCAGTGCCGAATCACCCCTCCACTTT. Residues: CASSAESPLHF.

The chain recombines TRBV3-1 (or the pseudogene TRBV3-2) with TRBJ1-2; D ambiguous. V was trimmed by 5 bases and J by 4 bases, leaving 5 bases between them. The germline CDR1 and CDR2 sequences are LGHDT and YNNKEL (reference sequence). The CDR3 length is 11 residues. This chain's CDR3 is CASSEGYGYTF. The CDR3, as DNA: TGTGCCAGCAGCGAGGGCTATGGCTACACCTTC.

V gene TRBV30 combines with J gene TRBJ1-1, with D unclear. The CDR3 covers 11 residues. Germline CDR1 GTSNPN, CDR2 SVGIG (reference sequence). V lost 3 bases, J lost 5 bases, and 7 bases lay in between. CDR3 loop: CAWRDLTEAFF. CDR3 coding DNA: TGTGCCTGGAGAGATTTAACTGAAGCTTTCTTT.

The CDR3 DNA reads as TGTGCCAGCAGTGAATTCGGGGGAGGGTTTAGCACAGATACGCAGTATTTT. Protein sequence: CASSEFGGGFSTDTQYF. V and J are TRBV25-1 and TRBJ2-3; TRBD2 matches at 7 bases. The CDR3 consists of 17 residues. CDR1 is MGHDK and CDR2 is SYGVNS in the germline V gene. The J segment lost 0 bases and the V segment lost 1 base, leaving 7 bases of the junction unmatched.

V usage is TRBV11-2 and J usage is TRBJ1-1; D unresolved. The CDR3 contains 15 residues. CDR1 SGHAT and CDR2 FQNNGV come from the germline V gene. The V end was cut by 5 bases, the J end by 0 bases, with 13 bases between. As DNA, the CDR3 is TGTGCCAGCAGCCCGATGACGGGAATGAACACTGAAGCTTTCTTT. Translation: CASSPMTGMNTEAFF. The full variable domain, with the rest looked up from reference TRBV11-2 and TRBJ1-1, is EAGVAQSPRYKIIEKRQSVAFWCNPISGHATLYWYQQILGQGPKLLIQFQNNGVVDDSQLPKDRFSAERLKGVDSTLKIQPAKLEDSAVYLCASSPMTGMNTEAFFGQGTRLTVV.